Presented here are 3 T cell receptor beta chains from one specimen sequenced in a study of T cells in Graves' hyperthyroidism and ophthalmopathy. TCR beta CDR3 sequences were amplified from RNA transcripts. When the TCR CDR3 underwent first-round RT-PCR, the HTBI primer set was used. TCRdb reanalysed the multiplex PCR reads using MiXCR and keeps one entry per CDR3 protein. The data hold under 350,000 distinct CDR3 sequences, with less than 30% observed a single time. Sequenced sample: blood. The receptors were sampled from a man in his forties or fifties with Graves' hyperthyroidism that later progressed to Graves' ophthalmopathy.

This clonotype was counted ten times or more. The rearrangement links TRBV24-1 to TRBJ2-7; 7 nucleotides line up with TRBD1. The V gene end was trimmed by 12 bases and the J gene end by 6 bases; junction bases not matched to a gene: 10. Germline V gene lookup returns CDR1 KGHDR and CDR2 SFDVKD. The length of the CDR3 is 12 residues. The chain's CDR3 is CASQGNSGEQYF. The DNA of the CDR3 is TGTGCCTCACAGGGGAATTCGGGCGAGCAGTACTTC.

This clonotype was seen repeatedly, ten times or more. This chain uses TRBV28 with TRBJ2-5; D is undetermined. CDR3 size: 15 residues. Germline-derived CDR1 and CDR2 are MDHEN and SYDVKM. The V end lost 5 bases, the J end lost 2 bases, and 15 bases lay between the germline ends. The CDR3 reads CASSKQSAYQETQYF. The CDR3 DNA reads as TGTGCCAGCAGTAAACAGTCCGCCTATCAAGAGACCCAGTACTTC.

In its sample, this clonotype was seen many times. V is TRBV6-5 and J is TRBJ1-2; possibly TRBD1 for D (5 bases). The CDR3 is made up of 13 amino acids. V was shortened by 4 bases and J by 7 bases, with 13 bases between the two germline ends. Germline CDR1 MNHEY, CDR2 SVGAGI. In DNA, the CDR3 is TGTGCCAGCAGTTCGGGACTCCGGTCTGGCTACACCTTC. It is translated as CASSSGLRSGYTF.